The 3 T cell receptor beta chains in this list originate from one sample, sequenced in a study of blood T cell repertoires in COVID-19. TCRdb keeps only in-frame clones here, not all; method: immunoSEQ multiplex PCR. The table has about 250,000 clones, roughly 85% seen once; the top ten hold roughly 5.3%. Sequenced sample: peripheral blood. Receptors were obtained from a man aged 50-59 years with active or convalescent COVID-19.

The V gene is TRBV29-1, the J gene TRBJ2-7; weak D call: TRBD1 (5 bases). V was clipped by 7 bases and J by 3 bases, with 16 bases between them. CDR3 length: 13 residues. Germline V gives CDR1 SQVTM, CDR2 ANQGSEA. In DNA form, the CDR3 reads TGCAGCGCAAAGGGGTCTAGGGGCTACGAGCAGTACTTC. Encoded protein: CSAKGSRGYEQYF.

The chain employs TRBV30 and TRBJ2-1; perhaps TRBD2 as D (6 bases). The germline V gene encodes CDR1 GTSNPN and CDR2 SVGIG (reference sequence). The germline V and J ends were trimmed by 1 base and 0 bases, with 7 bases remaining between them. The CDR3 extends over 14 amino acids. The CDR3 nucleotides read TGTGCCTGGAGTGCCGGGAGCTCCTACAATGAGCAGTTCTTC. Protein sequence: CAWSAGSSYNEQFF.

The J gene is TRBJ2-1, the V gene TRBV6-6; D is unresolved. Between the trimmed V and J ends, which lost 5 bases and 6 bases, there was a span of 11 bases. Germline-derived CDR1 and CDR2 are MNHNY and SVGAGI (reference sequence). CDR3 size: 13 residues. Written as DNA, the CDR3 is TGTGCCAGCAGTCAACCCTCGAGCAATGAGCAGTTCTTC. Encoded protein: CASSQPSSNEQFF.